The 5 T cell receptor beta chains reported below all come from one sample, sequenced in a study of cytomegalovirus exposure and HLA in healthy donors. Measured with immunoSEQ multiplex PCR; TCRdb has only the in-frame clones, and not every one. The sample yields over 200,000 clones, around 90% seen once. Material for sequencing was PBMCs. The receptor source for this set is a woman aged 18-29 years in good health and CMV-seronegative.

CDR3: CASSTYYEQYF. In DNA form, the CDR3 reads TGTGCCAGCAGTACCTACTACGAGCAGTACTTC. The rearrangement joins TRBV28 to TRBJ2-7; D not certain. V gave up 5 bases and J gave up 3 bases, with 5 bases separating them. The length of the CDR3 is 11 residues. Germline loops: CDR1 MDHEN, CDR2 SYDVKM.

The chain recombines TRBV19 with TRBJ2-3; 10 bases map to TRBD2. V trimming: 6 bases; J trimming: 4 bases; junction bases outside the gene matches: 4. This CDR3 has 14 amino acids. Germline loops: CDR1 LNHDA, CDR2 SQIVND (reference sequence). The CDR3 DNA sequence: TGTGCCAGTAGGGCTAGCGGGAGTCCAGATACGCAGTATTTT. Encoded protein: CASRASGSPDTQYF. The full variable domain, in which reference TRBV19 and TRBJ2-3 provide the parts outside the CDR3, is DGGITQSPKYLFRKEGQNVTLSCEQNLNHDAMYWYRQDPGQGLRLIYYSQIVNDFQKGDIAEGYSVSREKKESFPLTVTSAQKNPTAFYLCASRASGSPDTQYFGPGTRLTVL.

As to this clone: At one end, the junction sequence differs from germline, possibly due to a read error. Other nucleotide sequences from this sample produce the same CDR3. The rearrangement uses TRBV29-1 and TRBJ2-3; 10 bases agree with TRBD1. Germline loops: CDR1 SQVTM, CDR2 ANQGSEA. This CDR3 is built from 15 residues. The CDR3 is CSVERDRGPEDTQYF. The CDR3 DNA is TGCAGCGTTGAGCGCGACAGGGGGCCGGAGGATACACAGTATTTT.

The chain has TRBV19 and TRBJ1-1; a weak D match, TRBD1 (6 bases). CDR3 length: 14 amino acids. Germline V gene lookup returns CDR1 LNHDA and CDR2 SQIVND (reference sequence). Trimming removed 7 bases from V and 1 base from J, with 13 bases in between. CDR3 sequence: CASTKARGNTEAFF. DNA of the CDR3: TGTGCCAGTACGAAAGCCAGGGGGAACACTGAAGCTTTCTTT.

The rearrangement joins TRBV30 to TRBJ2-7, with 10 bases matching TRBD2. The V and J ends lost 2 bases and 4 bases, in that order; junction bases with no gene match: 5. Germline values: CDR1 GTSNPN, CDR2 SVGIG (reference sequence). The length of the CDR3 is 14 residues. Here the CDR3 reads CAWSPTSGMYEQYF. As DNA, the CDR3 is TGTGCCTGGAGTCCAACTAGCGGGATGTACGAGCAGTACTTC.